The T cell receptor beta chain under discussion was sequenced for a study of OX40 agonist ivuxolimab in advanced cancers. Whole-study context: Dosing consisted of intravenous ivuxolimab at 0.01 to 10 mg/kg every 2 weeks.

This clone was seen once. Antigen unknown. Sequenced by immunoSEQ multiplex PCR; TCRdb stores in-frame clones only, minus some. The data contain about 69,000 clones, about 80% of them singletons. The study's findings and limits: Among expanded peripheral T cells, antigen specificity went undetermined.

The J segment lost 5 bases and the V segment lost 3 bases, leaving 8 bases of the junction unmatched. CDR1 is SNHLY, CDR2 FYNNEI, per germline. This CDR3 contains 15 residues. The gene calls are TRBV2 and TRBJ2-5, with TRBD2 matching over 8 bases. Sequenced material: CD4+ or CD8+ T cells sorted from blood, taken in a trial of the OX40 agonist ivuxolimab. This sequence was found in an adult with an advanced solid tumor such as melanoma, head and neck, liver or kidney cancer. CDR3 bases: TGTGCCAGCAGTGATCCTAGACCGGGAGGGGAGACCCAGTACTTC. It codes for CASSDPRPGGETQYF.